This passage covers 26 T cell receptor beta chains from one sample sequenced in a study of tissue T cells after allogeneic stem cell transplantation (dated by TCRdb to between 2020 and 2023). Library preparation was by the immunoSEQ multiplex PCR assay. Imported from immuneACCESS, the table was reduced by TCRdb to in-frame sequences with V and J called. These copies leave out some clones; in studies compared against another copy, an unresolved V gene accounts for under half, and the cause of the remainder is not known. This sample is represented by about 22,000 clones; roughly two thirds of them were singletons. Roughly 0.66% of the sample is in the top ten clones. Sequencing was performed on spleen. The receptors were sampled from a female BALB/c mouse in good health. This strain possesses the MHC haplotype H2-d.

In its sample, this clone was seen once. Germline and genes here are mouse. The read ends 1 residue shy of where the CDR3 ends; the end is completed using the germline J gene. The rearrangement uses TRBV20 and TRBJ2-3; D may correspond to TRBD1 or TRBD2 (6 bases each). Trimming left V 0 bases short and J 0 bases short, with 10 bases between. Germline CDR1 reads GFQATS; CDR2 reads STVNSAI. The CDR3 length is 15 residues. CDR3 region: CGARDGGGSAETLYF. The DNA read from the CDR3 is TGTGGTGCTAGGGATGGGGGCGGGAGTGCAGAAACGCTGTAT.

A few counts support this clone. The gene names here belong to mouse. The CDR3 is cut off 1 residue early in the read; its end comes from the germline J gene. The chain links TRBV1 to TRBJ2-7; 12 bases agree with TRBD1. Germline-derived CDR1 and CDR2 are NSQYPW and LRSPGD (reference sequence). This CDR3 region has 14 residues. Trimming took 3 bases from V and 6 from J; bases not matched to a gene: 3. CDR3 DNA, as far as it was read: TGCACCTGCAGTGCCCGGGACAGGGGGCTTGAACAGTAC. Translated: CTCSARDRGLEQY. The whole CDR3 region reads CTCSARDRGLEQYF.

This clone was detected only a few times. Gene names follow the mouse nomenclature. CDR3 in amino acids: CASSQDPDTYEQYF. The part of the CDR3 DNA that was read is TGTGCCAGCAGCCAAGATCCGGACACCTATGAACAGTAC. V and J are TRBV2 and TRBJ2-7; possibly TRBD1 for D (5 bases). The read ends 1 residue before the CDR3 terminus; that terminus is restored from the germline J gene. The length of the CDR3 is 14 residues. V lost 0 bases, J lost 2 bases, and 8 bases lay in between. Germline V lookup: CDR1 LGHNA, CDR2 YSYQKL.

Note on this clone: Germline and genes: mouse. The CDR3 goes on 1 residue after the read ends, and that part is filled in from the germline J gene. V gene TRBV24 combines with J gene TRBJ2-1; D gene unclear. With 3 bases removed from V and 1 base from J, the gap between germline ends came to 4 bases. Germline V CDR1 and CDR2: KGHTA, FRNEEI. The CDR3 totals 13 residues. CDR3 bases read: TGTGCCAGCAGTCTCGACAACTATGCTGAGCAGTTC. Its translation is CASSLDNYAEQF. In full, the CDR3 reads CASSLDNYAEQFF.

This clone was observed a handful of times. The genes are named according to mouse. From the germline J gene comes the end of the CDR3, since the read stops 1 residue before it. The same CDR3 is also encoded by other DNA sequences in this sample. The rearrangement links TRBV13-2 to TRBJ2-7; possibly TRBD2 for D (6 bases). The CDR3 is 10 amino acids. In germline, CDR1 is NNHNN, CDR2 SYGAGS (reference sequence). V was cut by 5 bases and J by 6 bases, with 6 bases left in between. The CDR3 here is CASGTGEQYF. The sequenced part of the CDR3 DNA is TGTGCCAGCGGGACTGGTGAACAGTAC.

There are a few counts of this clone. The gene symbols are mouse symbols. The observed sequence ends 1 residue before the CDR3 terminus, with the missing tail filled in from the germline J gene. This rearrangement joins TRBV1 to TRBJ1-1, with 7 bases that match TRBD1. Germline values: CDR1 NSQYPW, CDR2 LRSPGD (reference sequence). V shed 3 bases, J shed 5 bases, and the junction held 3 bases outside the gene matches. The CDR3 covers 13 residues. The DNA read from the CDR3 is TGCACCTGCAGTGCCACGGGACAGACAGAAGTCTTC. Translation: CTCSATGQTEVF. The whole CDR3 sequence is CTCSATGQTEVFF. Based on the CDR3 plus reference TRBV1 and TRBJ1-1, the full variable domain is VTLLEQNPRWRLVPRGQAVNLRCILKNSQYPWMSWYQQDLQKQLQWLFTLRSPGDKEVKSLPGADYLATRVTDTELRLQVANMSQGRTLYCTCSATGQTEVFFGKGTRLTVV.

Remarks on this clone: The genes and germline here are from mouse. The read terminates 1 residue before the CDR3 end, so the remaining end is supplied by the germline J gene. The chain is built from TRBV29 and TRBJ1-4; D not certain. The germline V and J ends were trimmed by 0 bases and 3 bases, with 8 bases remaining between them. CDR1 MSHET and CDR2 SYDVDS come from the germline V gene. The CDR3 totals 15 residues. The sequenced CDR3 bases are TGTGCTAGCAGTTTATCTGGGGAGGCCAACGAAAGATTATTT. It yields the protein CASSLSGEANERLF. The whole CDR3 sequence is CASSLSGEANERLFF.

In regard to this clone: Any gene name here is a mouse gene name. CDR3 DNA, as far as it was read: TGTGGTGCTAGAGGGGGCGCAAATTCGCCCCTCTAC. Encoded protein: CGARGGANSPLY. The complete CDR3 protein is CGARGGANSPLYF. This chain connects TRBV20 to TRBJ1-6; 7 nucleotides match TRBD1. Read coverage stops 1 residue before the CDR3 terminus; the germline J gene supplies the remainder. TRBJ1-6 belongs to the ORF category, with a function that is uncertain. Germline CDR1 reads GFQATS; CDR2 reads STVNSAI. The CDR3 has 13 amino acids. V trimming: 3 bases; J trimming: 7 bases; junction bases outside the gene matches: 3.

Worth noting for this clone: The gene symbols are mouse symbols. The read halts 1 residue ahead of the CDR3 end, with the missing end drawn from the germline J gene. The genes are TRBV13-1 and TRBJ1-6; D is possibly TRBD1 (5 bases). TRBJ1-6 counts as an open reading frame of uncertain function. Germline loops: CDR1 NSHNY, CDR2 SYGAGN. V lost 3 bases, J lost 3 bases, and 7 bases lay in between. The CDR3 has 14 residues. CDR3 in amino acids: CASSAGSYNSPLYF. Incomplete CDR3 DNA: TGTGCCAGCAGTGCAGGGAGCTATAATTCGCCCCTCTAC.

In the case of this clone: Genes here carry mouse names. The read comes to an end 1 residue before the CDR3 does, leaving the germline J gene to fill in the end. V is TRBV13-2 and J is TRBJ2-1, with D tentatively TRBD2 (7 bases). The CDR3 runs to 16 residues. Trimming took off 0 bases at V and 1 base at J, with 11 bases between the two ends. From germline, CDR1 is NNHNN and CDR2 SYGAGS (reference sequence). This CDR3 reads CASGDGLGANYAEQFF. The covered CDR3 bases are TGTGCCAGCGGTGATGGGCTGGGGGCGAACTATGCTGAGCAGTTC.

On this clone itself: Gene labels here are mouse ones. The CDR3 end is not reached by the read, which stops 1 residue before it; the germline J gene fills it in. V is TRBV13-3 and J is TRBJ2-4; 9 positions match TRBD2. The CDR3 contains 13 residues. J was trimmed by 4 bases and V by 5 bases; bases with no gene match: 2. The V gene's germline CDR1 is NNHDY and CDR2 SYVADS. The CDR3 region is CASRGTGKNTLYF. CDR3 DNA (partial): TGTGCCAGCAGAGGGACTGGGAAAAACACCTTGTAC.

This clone has more than one count but fewer than ten. Mouse gene names apply. The sequence runs out 1 residue before the end of the CDR3; the remainder is reconstructed from the germline J gene. The chain uses TRBV1 and TRBJ2-7; D is possibly TRBD1 (7 bases). Trimming took 0 bases from V and 7 from J, leaving 10 bases between them. CDR1 and CDR2 from the germline V gene are NSQYPW and LRSPGD (reference sequence). This CDR3 contains 13 residues. CDR3 DNA (partial): TGCACCTGCAGTGCAGATAGGGGGCGAGAACAGTAC. The encoded protein is CTCSADRGREQY. In full, the CDR3 reads CTCSADRGREQYF.

Notes on this clone: Genes and germline come from the mouse. Coverage ceases 1 residue before the CDR3 finishes, and the germline J gene fills in the end. The chain joins TRBV19 to TRBJ2-3; D uncertain. Deletions cut 1 base from V and 0 bases from J, with 6 bases between. Looked up from germline, CDR1 is FNHDT and CDR2 is SITEND (reference sequence). The CDR3 runs to 14 residues. The CDR3 region is CASSILTSAETLYF. CDR3 bases read: TGTGCCAGCAGTATATTAACTAGTGCAGAAACGCTGTAT.

Points on this clone: Gene and germline names: mouse. Coverage ceases 1 residue before the CDR3 finishes, and the germline J gene fills in the end. V usage is TRBV1 and J usage is TRBJ2-3, with 9 bases that match TRBD2. Germline CDR1 reads NSQYPW; CDR2 reads LRSPGD (reference sequence). The CDR3 has 15 residues. The trim removed 2 bases at V and 1 base at J, leaving 1 base unmatched. The CDR3 is CTCSALGGGAETLYF. CDR3 bases read: TGCACCTGCAGTGCACTGGGGGGGGGTGCAGAAACGCTGTAT.

A word on this clone: Gene names refer to mouse genes. From the germline J gene comes the end of the CDR3, since the read stops 1 residue before it. The V call is TRBV13-2, the J call TRBJ2-3, with 14 nucleotides matching TRBD2. The CDR3 is 17 residues long. Trimming cost V 2 bases and J 0 bases; bases outside gene matches: 2. CDR1 and CDR2 (germline): NNHNN, SYGAGS (reference sequence). The part of the CDR3 DNA that was read is TGTGCCAGCGGTGAGGGGACTGGGGGGGCTAGTGCAGAAACGCTGTAT. Its protein product is CASGEGTGGASAETLY. The CDR3 in full is CASGEGTGGASAETLYF.

With respect to this clone: Gene names denote mouse genes. The observed sequence ends 1 residue before the CDR3 terminus, with the missing tail filled in from the germline J gene. V usage is TRBV13-3 and J usage is TRBJ2-1; 11 bases are a match to TRBD2. Losses at the gene ends were 3 bases for V and 0 bases for J; bases not matched to a gene: 5. Germline V gene lookup returns CDR1 NNHDY and CDR2 SYVADS. The length of the CDR3 is 17 residues. CDR3 DNA (partial): TGTGCCAGCAGTGGGAAGACTGGGGGGGGTAACTATGCTGAGCAGTTC. Encoded protein: CASSGKTGGGNYAEQF. The whole CDR3 protein reads CASSGKTGGGNYAEQFF.

Worth noting for this clone: The gene symbols are mouse symbols. The read halts 1 residue ahead of the CDR3 end, with the missing end drawn from the germline J gene. The chain uses TRBV13-2 and TRBJ1-3; 8 positions agree with TRBD1. There are 15 residues in the CDR3. V lost 4 bases to trimming and J lost 0 bases; unmatched junction nucleotides: 3. CDR1 is NNHNN and CDR2 is SYGAGS in the germline V gene (reference sequence). CDR3 amino acids: CASGPTGDSGNTLYF. CDR3 DNA (partial): TGTGCCAGCGGTCCGACAGGGGATTCTGGAAATACGCTCTAT.

Note on this clone: Gene labels here are mouse ones. The CDR3 goes on 1 residue after the read ends, and that part is filled in from the germline J gene. This rearrangement joins TRBV13-2 to TRBJ2-4; 10 bases are shared with TRBD2. With 1 base clipped from V and 0 bases from J, the junction kept 5 bases outside the gene matches. Germline assignment: CDR1 NNHNN and CDR2 SYGAGS (reference sequence). The CDR3 runs to 17 residues. The CDR3 sequence: CASGDRLGGLSQNTLYF. The part of the CDR3 DNA that was read is TGTGCCAGCGGTGATCGCCTGGGGGGGCTGAGTCAAAACACCTTGTAC.

In regard to this clone: Genes and germline are mouse. The read stops 1 residue short of the end of the CDR3; the missing end is completed from the germline J gene. The rearrangement joins TRBV1 to TRBJ2-3; D is possibly TRBD1 (7 bases). The CDR3 consists of 14 residues. Germline CDR1 NSQYPW, CDR2 LRSPGD (reference sequence). V lost 6 bases, J lost 0 bases, and 10 bases lay in between. The sequenced CDR3 bases are TGCACCTGCAGGGAGGGGGCGAGTGCAGAAACGCTGTAT. Amino acids: CTCREGASAETLY. The full CDR3 sequence reads CTCREGASAETLYF.

Notes on this clone: Genes here carry mouse names. The sequence runs out 1 residue before the end of the CDR3; the remainder is reconstructed from the germline J gene. This rearrangement joins TRBV13-3 to TRBJ1-2, with 8 bases fitting TRBD1. J gave up 0 bases and V 4 bases, and 2 bases lay outside the gene matches. The CDR3 has 14 amino acids. Germline V gives CDR1 NNHDY, CDR2 SYVADS. This CDR3 reads CASSRDRTNSDYTF. The CDR3 bases that were read are TGTGCCAGCAGTCGGGACAGGACAAACTCCGACTACACC.

For this clone: Gene names are the mouse ones. From the germline J gene comes the end of the CDR3, since the read stops 1 residue before it. The chain links TRBV20 to TRBJ2-3, with 7 bases aligning to TRBD1. J was trimmed by 0 bases and V by 4 bases; bases with no gene match: 10. The length of the CDR3 is 16 residues. Germline V gene data show CDR1 as GFQATS and CDR2 as STVNSAI. The CDR3 is CGANLRDSPSAETLYF. The sequenced part of the CDR3 DNA is TGTGGTGCTAACCTCCGGGACAGTCCTAGTGCAGAAACGCTGTAT.

In regard to this clone: The genes are named according to mouse. The read gets to within 1 residue of the CDR3 end, and the germline J gene fills in the rest. The gene calls are TRBV4 and TRBJ2-4, with a tentative D call TRBD2 (6 bases). Per germline, CDR1 LGHDT and CDR2 YNNKQL (reference sequence). The length of the CDR3 is 14 residues. V was shortened by 5 bases and J by 0 bases, with 9 bases between the two germline ends. The CDR3: CASSTLGSQNTLYF. Partial CDR3 DNA: TGTGCCAGCAGCACACTGGGTAGTCAAAACACCTTGTAC.

Turning to this clone: Gene names refer to mouse genes. The read halts 1 residue ahead of the CDR3 end, with the missing end drawn from the germline J gene. The chain is built from TRBV2 and TRBJ2-7; TRBD2 agrees at 12 bases. Germline trimming cut 7 bases from V and 4 bases from J; bases unmatched to any gene: 5. The CDR3 is 14 residues long. Germline lookup yields CDR1 LGHNA and CDR2 YSYQKL. The CDR3 here is CASTPGLGGYEQYF. The sequenced part of the CDR3 DNA is TGTGCCAGCACACCGGGACTGGGGGGTTATGAACAGTAC.

In regard to this clone: Genes and germline are mouse. Read sequence stops 1 residue before the CDR3 end, and the germline J gene provides the missing end. The same CDR3 is also encoded by other DNA sequences in this sample. The gene calls are TRBV1 and TRBJ1-6; D is unresolved. TRBJ1-6 is noted as an ORF with a role that remains uncertain. Looked up from germline, CDR1 is NSQYPW and CDR2 is LRSPGD (reference sequence). Trimming left V 1 base short and J 0 bases short, with 4 bases between. The CDR3 sequence is 15 residues long. CDR3 amino acids: CTCSAGHSYNSPLYF. The sequenced CDR3 bases are TGCACCTGCAGTGCAGGACATTCCTATAATTCGCCCCTCTAC.

Comment on this clone: Mouse gene names apply. The sequence runs out 1 residue before the end of the CDR3; the remainder is reconstructed from the germline J gene. The chain employs TRBV19 and TRBJ2-7, with a weak D call TRBD1 (5 bases). Trimming removed 2 bases from V and 6 bases from J, with 9 bases in between. CDR3 length: 12 residues. The germline CDR1 and CDR2 sequences are FNHDT and SITEND (reference sequence). CDR3 sequence: CASSMRGFEQYF. The DNA read from the CDR3 is TGTGCCAGCAGTATGAGGGGATTTGAACAGTAC.

About this clone: The gene names given are mouse names. Sequencing ends 1 residue short of the CDR3 end; the germline J gene provides the rest. The chain links TRBV13-1 to TRBJ2-1; no clear D. CDR1 is NSHNY and CDR2 is SYGAGN in the germline V gene. The length of the CDR3 is 12 residues. Trimming stripped 3 bases from V and 3 bases from J, with 4 bases between. The CDR3 loop is CASSGSYAEQFF. CDR3 DNA, as far as it was read: TGTGCCAGCAGTGGCAGCTATGCTGAGCAGTTC.